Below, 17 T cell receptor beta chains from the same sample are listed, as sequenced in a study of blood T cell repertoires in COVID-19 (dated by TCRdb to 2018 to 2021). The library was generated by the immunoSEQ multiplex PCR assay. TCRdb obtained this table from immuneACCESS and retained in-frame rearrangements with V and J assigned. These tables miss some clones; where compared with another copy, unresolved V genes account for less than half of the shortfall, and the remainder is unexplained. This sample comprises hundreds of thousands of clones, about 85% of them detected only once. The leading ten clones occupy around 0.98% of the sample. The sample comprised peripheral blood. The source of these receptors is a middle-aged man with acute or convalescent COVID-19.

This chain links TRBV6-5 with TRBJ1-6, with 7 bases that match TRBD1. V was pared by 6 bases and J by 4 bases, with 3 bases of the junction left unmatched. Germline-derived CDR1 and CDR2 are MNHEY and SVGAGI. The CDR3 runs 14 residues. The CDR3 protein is CASRTGAYNSPLHF. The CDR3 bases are TGTGCCAGCAGAACAGGGGCGTATAATTCACCCCTCCACTTT.

CDR3 sequence: CASSRDSTEAFF. CDR3 DNA: TGTGCCAGCAGCCGCGACAGCACTGAAGCTTTCTTT. The chain links TRBV5-6 to TRBJ1-1, with D maybe TRBD1 (5 bases). Germline assignment: CDR1 SGHDT and CDR2 YYEEEE. The CDR3 contains 12 residues. V lost 4 bases and J lost 4, with 8 bases in between. The complete variable domain, with remaining parts taken from reference TRBV5-6 and TRBJ1-1, reads DAGVTQSPTHLIKTRGQQVTLRCSPKSGHDTVSWYQQALGQGPQFIFQYYEEEERQRGNFPDRFSGHQFPNYSSELNVNALLLGDSALYLCASSRDSTEAFFGQGTRLTVV.

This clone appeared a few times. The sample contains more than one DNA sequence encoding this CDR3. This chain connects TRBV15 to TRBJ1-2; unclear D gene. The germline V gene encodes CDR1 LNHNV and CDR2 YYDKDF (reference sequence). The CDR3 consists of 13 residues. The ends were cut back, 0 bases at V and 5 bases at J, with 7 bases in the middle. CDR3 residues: CATSRDNSYGYTF. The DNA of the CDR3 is TGTGCCACCAGCAGAGATAACTCGTATGGCTACACCTTC.

CDR3 protein: CATSRERDRGTEAFF. The CDR3 region has the DNA TGTGCCACCAGCAGAGAAAGGGACAGGGGCACTGAAGCTTTCTTT. The gene calls are TRBV15 and TRBJ1-1; 10 bases are shared with TRBD1. Germline V gene data show CDR1 as LNHNV and CDR2 as YYDKDF (reference sequence). The V segment lost 0 bases and the J segment 4 bases; nucleotides outside the gene matches: 2. The length of the CDR3 is 15 residues.

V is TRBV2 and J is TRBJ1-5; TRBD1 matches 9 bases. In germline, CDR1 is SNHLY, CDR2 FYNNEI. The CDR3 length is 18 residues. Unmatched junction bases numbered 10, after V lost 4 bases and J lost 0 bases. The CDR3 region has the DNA TGTGCCAGCAGTGGATTCCCGGGACAGGGCCTTAGCAATCAGCCCCAGCATTTT. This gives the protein CASSGFPGQGLSNQPQHF.

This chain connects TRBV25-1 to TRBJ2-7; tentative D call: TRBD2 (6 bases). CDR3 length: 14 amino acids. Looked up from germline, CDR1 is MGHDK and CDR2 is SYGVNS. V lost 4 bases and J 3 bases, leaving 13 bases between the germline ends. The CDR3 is CASSGLGGVYEQYF. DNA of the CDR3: TGTGCCAGCAGTGGGCTGGGGGGAGTCTACGAGCAGTACTTC.

CDR3 nucleotides: TGTGCCAGCAGCTTAGATGGGGGAGGATCCTACGAGCAGTACTTC. This gives the protein CASSLDGGGSYEQYF. The gene calls are TRBV11-2 and TRBJ2-7, with D possibly TRBD2 on 6 matching bases. Per germline, CDR1 SGHAT and CDR2 FQNNGV. CDR3 size: 15 residues. V lost 0 bases to trimming and J lost 1 base, with 10 bases between them.

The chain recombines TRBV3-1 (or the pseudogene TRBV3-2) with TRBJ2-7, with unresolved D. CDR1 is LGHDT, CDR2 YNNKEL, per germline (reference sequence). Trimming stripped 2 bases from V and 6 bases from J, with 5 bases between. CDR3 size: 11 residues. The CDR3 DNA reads TGTGCCAGCAGCCAATACGGCGAGCAGTACTTC. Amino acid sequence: CASSQYGEQYF.

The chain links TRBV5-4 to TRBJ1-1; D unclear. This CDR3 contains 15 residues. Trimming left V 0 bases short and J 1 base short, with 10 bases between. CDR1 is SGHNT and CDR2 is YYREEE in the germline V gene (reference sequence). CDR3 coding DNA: TGTGCCAGCAGCTTGGGCGCGCCGCAGAACACTGAAGCTTTCTTT. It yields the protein CASSLGAPQNTEAFF.

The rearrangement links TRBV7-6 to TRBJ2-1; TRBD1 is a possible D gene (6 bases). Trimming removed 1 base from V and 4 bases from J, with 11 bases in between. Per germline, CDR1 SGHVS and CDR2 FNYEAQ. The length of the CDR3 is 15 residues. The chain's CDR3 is CASSLDGQRYNEQFF. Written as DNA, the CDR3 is TGTGCCAGCAGCTTAGATGGACAGCGATACAATGAGCAGTTCTTC.

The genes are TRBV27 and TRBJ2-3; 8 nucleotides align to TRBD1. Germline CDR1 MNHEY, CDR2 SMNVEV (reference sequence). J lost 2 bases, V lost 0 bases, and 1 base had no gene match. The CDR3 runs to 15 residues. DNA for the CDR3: TGTGCCAGCAGTTTATCCAGGGGGCTCACAGATACGCAGTATTTT. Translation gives CASSLSRGLTDTQYF.

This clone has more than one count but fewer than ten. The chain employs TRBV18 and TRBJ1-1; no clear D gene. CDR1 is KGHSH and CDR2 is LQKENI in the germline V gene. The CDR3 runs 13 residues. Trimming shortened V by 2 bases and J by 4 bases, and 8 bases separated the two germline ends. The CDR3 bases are TGTGCCAGCTCACCAAATCAGGCCACTGAAGCTTTCTTT. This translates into CASSPNQATEAFF.

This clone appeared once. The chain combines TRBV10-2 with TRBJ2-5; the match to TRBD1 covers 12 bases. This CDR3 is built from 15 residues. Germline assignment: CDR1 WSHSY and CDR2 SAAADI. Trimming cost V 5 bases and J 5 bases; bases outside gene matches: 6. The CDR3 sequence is CASSKPGQGAETQYF. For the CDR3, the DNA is TGCGCCAGCAGTAAACCGGGACAGGGGGCGGAGACCCAGTACTTC.

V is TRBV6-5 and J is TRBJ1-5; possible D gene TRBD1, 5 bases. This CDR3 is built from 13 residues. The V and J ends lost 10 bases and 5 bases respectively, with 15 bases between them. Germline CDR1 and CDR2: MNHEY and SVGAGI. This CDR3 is CATTRGKDQPQHF. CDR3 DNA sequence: TGTGCCACCACAAGGGGAAAAGATCAGCCCCAGCATTTT.

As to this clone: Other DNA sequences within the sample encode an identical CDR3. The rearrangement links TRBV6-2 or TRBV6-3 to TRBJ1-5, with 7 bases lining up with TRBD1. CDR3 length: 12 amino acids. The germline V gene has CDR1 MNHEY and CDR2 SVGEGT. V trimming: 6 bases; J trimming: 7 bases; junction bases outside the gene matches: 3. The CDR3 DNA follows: TGTGCCAGCAGCGACAGGGACCAGCCCCAGCATTTT. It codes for CASSDRDQPQHF.

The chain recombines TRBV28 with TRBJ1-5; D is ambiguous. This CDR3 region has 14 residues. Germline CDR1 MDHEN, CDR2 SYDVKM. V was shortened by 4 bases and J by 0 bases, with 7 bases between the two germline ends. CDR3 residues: CASSWSSSNQPQHF. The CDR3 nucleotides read TGTGCCAGCAGTTGGTCCAGTAGCAATCAGCCCCAGCATTTT.

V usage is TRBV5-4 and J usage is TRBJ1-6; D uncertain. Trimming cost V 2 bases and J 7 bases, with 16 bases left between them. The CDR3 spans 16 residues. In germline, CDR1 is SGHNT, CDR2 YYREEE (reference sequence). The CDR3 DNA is TGTGCCAGCAGCTTACCAACCCCGGCGGGCAATTCACCCCTCCACTTT. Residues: CASSLPTPAGNSPLHF.